The 8 T cell receptor beta chains below come from one sample, sequenced in a study of Ad26.COV2.S vaccination and SARS-CoV-2 variants (dated by TCRdb to the early 2020s). Library method: the immunoSEQ multiplex PCR assay. The table was pulled from immuneACCESS by TCRdb, which kept in-frame rearrangements only. Such tables lose some clones; where checked, under half of the loss comes from unresolved V genes, and the rest has no known cause. The sample table records 300,000 to 400,000 clones; more than 75% of these occur just once. Roughly 3.1% of the sample is in the top ten clones. The treatment or condition label of this sample denotes: 15 to 20 received Ad26.COV2.S at low or high dose, single or two shots; several received placebo; per-sample allocation not given. For vaccine and placebo recipients, repertoires were sequenced using samples collected on day 63 after the first injection. The material was peripheral blood, obtained in a trial of Ad26.COV2.S vaccine versus placebo. Receptors originate from a person aged 18 to 59 who received the Ad26.COV2.S COVID-19 vaccine or a placebo.

The rearrangement links TRBV10-3 to TRBJ2-2; D not resolved. This CDR3 contains 15 residues. The ends were cut back, 5 bases at V and 5 bases at J, with 15 bases in the middle. CDR1 is ENHRY and CDR2 is SYGVKD in the germline V gene. The CDR3 sequence: CAISSLSLLTGELFF. The CDR3 DNA sequence: TGTGCCATCAGTTCGTTATCCCTACTAACCGGGGAGCTGTTTTTT.

This chain links TRBV5-6 with TRBJ2-1; a weak D match, TRBD2 (5 bases). CDR3 size: 12 residues. Trimming shortened V by 3 bases and J by 8 bases, and 9 bases separated the two germline ends. CDR1 is SGHDT, CDR2 YYEEEE, per germline. CDR3 nucleotide sequence: TGTGCCAGCAGCTCTGACGGGGATGAGCAGTTCTTC. Translated, it gives CASSSDGDEQFF.

The chain employs TRBV5-1 and TRBJ1-2; no reliable D call. Germline V lookup: CDR1 SGHRS, CDR2 YFSETQ. The CDR3 consists of 13 residues. V was clipped by 0 bases and J by 8 bases, with 11 bases between them. The DNA for the CDR3 is TGCGCCAGCAGCTTGGGAAATGGGGTAGGCTACACCTTC. This translates into CASSLGNGVGYTF.

Note on this clone: The junction shows a germline mismatch at one end, possibly a read error. The chain carries TRBV7-2 and TRBJ1-6; D unclear. CDR1 is SGHTA and CDR2 is FQGNSA in the germline V gene. This CDR3 is built from 16 residues. In nucleotides, the CDR3 is TGTGCCAGCAGATTAGGGAACCAGATACTTCCTTCACCCCTCCACTTT. Amino acids: CASRLGNQILPSPLHF.

The chain carries TRBV10-3 and TRBJ2-7, with 9 bases fitting TRBD1. Germline V CDR1 and CDR2: ENHRY, SYGVKD. This CDR3 contains 14 residues. V shed 5 bases and J 4 bases; nucleotides not matched to a gene: 6. The CDR3 loop reads CAISPGTGRYEQYF. In nucleotides, the CDR3 is TGTGCCATCAGTCCCGGGACAGGGCGGTACGAGCAGTACTTC.

This clone has a handful of counts. At one boundary the junction diverges from the germline segment, which might be a read error. This rearrangement joins TRBV7-7 to TRBJ2-2; D gene ambiguous. This CDR3 has 14 amino acids. The germline gives CDR1 SSHAT, CDR2 FNYEAQ (reference sequence). The CDR3: CASSFRSFTGELFF. In nucleotides, the CDR3 is TGTGCTAGCAGCTTCCGATCTTTCACCGGGGAGCTGTTTTTT.

This clone has only one observation. The chain is built from TRBV30 and TRBJ1-4; D not certain. The CDR3 contains 13 residues. V lost 4 bases to trimming and J lost 10 bases, with 16 bases between them. Germline values: CDR1 GTSNPN, CDR2 SVGIG (reference sequence). The CDR3 DNA reads TGTGCCTGGACGGTCAACTATTCAGGAAAACTGTTTTTT. It encodes CAWTVNYSGKLFF.

This clone has just a few counts. The V call is TRBV27, the J call TRBJ2-2; D remains ambiguous. V was shortened by 8 bases and J by 2 bases, with 12 bases between the two germline ends. CDR3 size: 14 residues. The germline V gene has CDR1 MNHEY and CDR2 SMNVEV (reference sequence). The CDR3 here is CASRVAYNTGELFF. Here the CDR3 DNA reads TGTGCCAGCCGCGTGGCTTACAACACCGGGGAGCTGTTTTTT.